Included here is one T cell receptor beta chain sequence, with context. The primer mix had 60 Vbeta and 13 Jbeta primers. Sequenced by immunoSEQ multiplex PCR; TCRdb stores in-frame clones only, minus some. Among some 91,000 clones listed, about 75% were seen once. This sample was included in a study of cytomegalovirus exposure and HLA in healthy donors. The CDR3 is 15 residues long. Germline trimming cut 5 bases from V and 0 bases from J; bases unmatched to any gene: 7. Per germline, CDR1 SGHVS and CDR2 FQNEAQ. The clonotype comes from a middle-aged man in good health and CMV-seropositive. The sample comprised PBMCs. The chain carries TRBV7-8 and TRBJ2-7, with 7 bases fitting TRBD2. The CDR3 bases are TGTGCCAGCAGCCGAGTGAGGACTAGCTCCTACGAGCAGTACTTC. This codes for CASSRVRTSSYEQYF.